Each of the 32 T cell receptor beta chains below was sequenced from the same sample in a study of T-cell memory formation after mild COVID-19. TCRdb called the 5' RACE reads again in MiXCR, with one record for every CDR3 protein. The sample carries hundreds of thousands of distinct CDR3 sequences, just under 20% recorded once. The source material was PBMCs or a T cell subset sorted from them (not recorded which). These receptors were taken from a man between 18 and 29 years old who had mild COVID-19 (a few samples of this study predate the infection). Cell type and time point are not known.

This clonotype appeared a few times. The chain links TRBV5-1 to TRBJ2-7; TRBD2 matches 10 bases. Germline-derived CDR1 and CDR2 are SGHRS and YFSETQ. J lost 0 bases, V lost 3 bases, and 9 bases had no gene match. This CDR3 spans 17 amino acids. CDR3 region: CASSSGSGGPSSYEQYV. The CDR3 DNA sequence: TGCGCCAGCAGCTCCGGTAGCGGGGGGCCGAGCTCCTACGAGCAGTACGTC.

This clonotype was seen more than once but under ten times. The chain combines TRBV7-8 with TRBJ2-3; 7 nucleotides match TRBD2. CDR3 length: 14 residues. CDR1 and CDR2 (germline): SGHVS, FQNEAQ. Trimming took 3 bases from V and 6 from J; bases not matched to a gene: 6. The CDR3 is CASSFWRGSDTQYF. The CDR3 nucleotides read TGTGCCAGCAGCTTCTGGCGGGGGTCCGATACGCAGTATTTT.

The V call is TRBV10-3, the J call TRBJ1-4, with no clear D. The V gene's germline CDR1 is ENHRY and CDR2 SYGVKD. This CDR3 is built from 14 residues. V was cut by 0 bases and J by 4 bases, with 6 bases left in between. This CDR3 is CAISESGINEKLFF. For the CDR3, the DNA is TGTGCCATCAGTGAGTCCGGAATTAATGAAAAACTGTTTTTT.

CDR3 sequence: CASSLGGRRGNIQYF. In DNA, the CDR3 is TGCGCCAGCAGCTTGGGCGGACGGCGGGGCAACATTCAGTACTTC. The rearrangement links TRBV5-1 to TRBJ2-4; D possibly corresponds to TRBD2 (6 bases). This CDR3 is 15 amino acids long. With 0 bases removed from V and 7 bases from J, the gap between germline ends came to 14 bases. Germline V lookup: CDR1 SGHRS, CDR2 YFSETQ.

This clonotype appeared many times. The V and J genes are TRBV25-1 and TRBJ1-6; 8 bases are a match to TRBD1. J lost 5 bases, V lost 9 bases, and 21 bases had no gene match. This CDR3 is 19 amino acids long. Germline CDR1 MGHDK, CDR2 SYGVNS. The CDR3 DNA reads TGTGCCAGTGCGCCCCTGGTGTGGGACAGGAGTGGTCATAATTCACCCCTCCACTTT. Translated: CASAPLVWDRSGHNSPLHF.

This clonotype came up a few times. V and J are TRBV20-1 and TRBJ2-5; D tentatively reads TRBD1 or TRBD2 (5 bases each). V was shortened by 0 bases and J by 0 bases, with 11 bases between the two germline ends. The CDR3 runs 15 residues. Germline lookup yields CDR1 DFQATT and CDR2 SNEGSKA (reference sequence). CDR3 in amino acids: CSARDPGRNQETQYF. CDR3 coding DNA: TGCAGTGCTAGAGATCCGGGACGTAACCAAGAGACCCAGTACTTC.

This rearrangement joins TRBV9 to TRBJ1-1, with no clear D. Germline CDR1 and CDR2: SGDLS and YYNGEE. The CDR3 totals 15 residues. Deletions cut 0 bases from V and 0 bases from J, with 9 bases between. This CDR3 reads CASSVGGQMNTEAFF. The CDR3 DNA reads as TGTGCCAGCAGCGTAGGAGGCCAGATGAACACTGAAGCTTTCTTT.

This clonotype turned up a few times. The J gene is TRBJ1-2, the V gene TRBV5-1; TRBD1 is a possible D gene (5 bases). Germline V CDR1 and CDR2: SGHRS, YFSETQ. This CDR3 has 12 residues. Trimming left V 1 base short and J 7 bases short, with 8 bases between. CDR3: CASSLRGPGYTF. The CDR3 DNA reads TGCGCCAGCAGCTTGAGGGGTCCTGGCTACACCTTC.

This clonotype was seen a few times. The CDR3 loop reads CASRRQGRNTEAFF. CDR3 nucleotide sequence: TGTGCCAGCAGGCGACAGGGTCGAAACACTGAAGCTTTCTTT. The chain recombines TRBV5-6 with TRBJ1-1; 7 nucleotides agree with TRBD1. CDR3 size: 14 residues. Germline V gives CDR1 SGHDT, CDR2 YYEEEE. Trimming took 5 bases from V and 2 from J; bases not matched to a gene: 6.

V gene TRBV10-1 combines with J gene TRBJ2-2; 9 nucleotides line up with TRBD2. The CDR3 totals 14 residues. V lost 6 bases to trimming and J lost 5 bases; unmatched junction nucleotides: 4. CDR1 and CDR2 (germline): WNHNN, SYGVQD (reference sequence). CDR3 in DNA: TGCGCCAGCAGAACTAGCGGGTTGACCGGGGAGCTGTTTTTT. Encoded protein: CASRTSGLTGELFF.

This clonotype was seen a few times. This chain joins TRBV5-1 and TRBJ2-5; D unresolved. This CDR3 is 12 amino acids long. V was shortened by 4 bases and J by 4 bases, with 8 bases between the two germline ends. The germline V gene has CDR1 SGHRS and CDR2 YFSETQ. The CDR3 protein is CASSTLGETQYF. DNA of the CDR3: TGCGCCAGCAGCACCCTCGGAGAGACCCAGTACTTC.

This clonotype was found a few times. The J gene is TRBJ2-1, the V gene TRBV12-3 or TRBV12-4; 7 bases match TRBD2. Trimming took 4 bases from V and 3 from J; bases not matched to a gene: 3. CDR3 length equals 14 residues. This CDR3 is CASSWRGSYNEQFF. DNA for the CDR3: TGTGCCAGCAGTTGGCGGGGGAGCTACAATGAGCAGTTCTTC.

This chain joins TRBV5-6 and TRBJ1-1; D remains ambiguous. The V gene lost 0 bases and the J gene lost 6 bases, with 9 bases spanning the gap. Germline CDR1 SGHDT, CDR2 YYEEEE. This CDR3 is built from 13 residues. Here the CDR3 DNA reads TGTGCCAGCAGCTTGGCCCGACATCCTGAAGCTTTCTTT. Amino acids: CASSLARHPEAFF.

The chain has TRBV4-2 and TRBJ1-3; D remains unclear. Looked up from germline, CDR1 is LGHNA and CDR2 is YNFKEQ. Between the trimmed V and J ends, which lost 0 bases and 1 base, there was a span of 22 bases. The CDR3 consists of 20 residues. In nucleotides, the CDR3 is TGTGCCAGCAGCCAAGATCAACGGAGAGCTGGAGCCTCTTCTGGAAACACCATATATTTT. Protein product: CASSQDQRRAGASSGNTIYF.

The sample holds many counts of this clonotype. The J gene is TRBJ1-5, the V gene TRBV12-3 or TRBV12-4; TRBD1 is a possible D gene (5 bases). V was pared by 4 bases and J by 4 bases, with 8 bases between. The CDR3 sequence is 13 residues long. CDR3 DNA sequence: TGTGCCAGCAGTTCGGGGGGGAATCAGCCCCAGCATTTT. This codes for CASSSGGNQPQHF.

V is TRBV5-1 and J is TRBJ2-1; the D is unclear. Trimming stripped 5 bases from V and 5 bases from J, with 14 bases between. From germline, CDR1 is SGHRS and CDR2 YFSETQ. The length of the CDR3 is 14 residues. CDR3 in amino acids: CASRIQPPDNEQFF. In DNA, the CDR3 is TGCGCCAGCAGAATCCAGCCCCCAGACAATGAGCAGTTCTTC.

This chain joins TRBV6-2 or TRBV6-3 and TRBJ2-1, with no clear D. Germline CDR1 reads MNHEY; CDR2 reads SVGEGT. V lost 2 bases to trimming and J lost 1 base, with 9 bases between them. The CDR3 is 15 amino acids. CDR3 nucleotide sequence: TGTGCCAGCAGTTACGTGGGAAGGTCCTACAATGAGCAGTTCTTC. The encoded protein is CASSYVGRSYNEQFF.

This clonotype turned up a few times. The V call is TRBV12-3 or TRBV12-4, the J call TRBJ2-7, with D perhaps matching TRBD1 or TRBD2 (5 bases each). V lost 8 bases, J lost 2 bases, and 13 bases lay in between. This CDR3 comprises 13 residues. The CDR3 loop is CASHRDGAYEQYF. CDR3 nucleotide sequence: TGTGCCAGCCACCGGGACGGGGCCTACGAGCAGTACTTC.

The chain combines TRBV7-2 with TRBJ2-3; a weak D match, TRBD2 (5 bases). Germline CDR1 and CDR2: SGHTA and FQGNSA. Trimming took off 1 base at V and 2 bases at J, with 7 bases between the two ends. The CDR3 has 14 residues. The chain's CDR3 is CASSLERTTDTQYF. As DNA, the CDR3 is TGTGCCAGCAGCTTAGAGCGGACCACAGATACGCAGTATTTT. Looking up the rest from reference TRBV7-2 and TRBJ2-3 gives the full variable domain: GAGVSQSPSNKVTEKGKDVELRCDPISGHTALYWYRQSLGQGLEFLIYFQGNSAPDKSGLPSDRFSAERTGGSVSTLTIQRTQQEDSAVYLCASSLERTTDTQYFGPGTRLTVL.

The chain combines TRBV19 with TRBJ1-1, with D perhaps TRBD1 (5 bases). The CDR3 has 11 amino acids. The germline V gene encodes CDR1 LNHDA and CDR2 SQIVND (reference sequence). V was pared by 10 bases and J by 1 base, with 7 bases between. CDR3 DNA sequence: TGTGCCACTCAGGGGAACACTGAAGCTTTCTTT. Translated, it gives CATQGNTEAFF.

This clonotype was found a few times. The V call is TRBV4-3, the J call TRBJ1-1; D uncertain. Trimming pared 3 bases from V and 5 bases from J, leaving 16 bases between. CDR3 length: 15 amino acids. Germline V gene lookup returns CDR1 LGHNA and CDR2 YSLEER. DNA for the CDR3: TGCGCCAGCAGCCATGGGCGCAGAGGAGAGACTGAAGCTTTCTTT. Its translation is CASSHGRRGETEAFF.

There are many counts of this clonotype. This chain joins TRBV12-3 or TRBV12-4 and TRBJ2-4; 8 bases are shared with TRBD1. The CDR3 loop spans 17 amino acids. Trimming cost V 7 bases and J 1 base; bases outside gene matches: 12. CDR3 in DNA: TGTGCCAGCAAGGCCCCCACAGGGGGTAACGCCAAAAACATTCAGTACTTC. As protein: CASKAPTGGNAKNIQYF.

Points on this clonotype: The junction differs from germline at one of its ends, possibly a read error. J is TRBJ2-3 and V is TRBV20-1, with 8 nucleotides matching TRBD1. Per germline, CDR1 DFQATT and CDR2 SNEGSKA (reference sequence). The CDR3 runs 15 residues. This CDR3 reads CRARRQGAGTDTQYF. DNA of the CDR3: TGCAGAGCTAGGAGGCAGGGGGCCGGGACAGATACGCAGTATTTT.

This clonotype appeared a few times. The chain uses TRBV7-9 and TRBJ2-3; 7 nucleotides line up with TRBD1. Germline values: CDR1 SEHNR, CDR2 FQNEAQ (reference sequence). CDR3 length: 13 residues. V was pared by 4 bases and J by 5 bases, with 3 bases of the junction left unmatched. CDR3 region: CASSSRDRDTQYF. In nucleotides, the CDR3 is TGTGCCAGCAGCTCCCGGGACAGAGATACGCAGTATTTT.

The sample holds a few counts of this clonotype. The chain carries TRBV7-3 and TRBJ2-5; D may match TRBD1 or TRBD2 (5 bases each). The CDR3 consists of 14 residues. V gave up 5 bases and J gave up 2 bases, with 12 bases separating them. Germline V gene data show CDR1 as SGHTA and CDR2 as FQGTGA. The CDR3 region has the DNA TGTGCCAGCAGCCCCGACGAGGGGCAAGAGACCCAGTACTTC. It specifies CASSPDEGQETQYF.

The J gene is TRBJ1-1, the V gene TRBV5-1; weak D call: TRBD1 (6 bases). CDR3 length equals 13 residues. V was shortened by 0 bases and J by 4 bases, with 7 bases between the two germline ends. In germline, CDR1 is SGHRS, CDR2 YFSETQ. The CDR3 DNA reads TGCGCCAGCAGCTTGGAGACAGGCACTGAAGCTTTCTTT. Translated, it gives CASSLETGTEAFF.

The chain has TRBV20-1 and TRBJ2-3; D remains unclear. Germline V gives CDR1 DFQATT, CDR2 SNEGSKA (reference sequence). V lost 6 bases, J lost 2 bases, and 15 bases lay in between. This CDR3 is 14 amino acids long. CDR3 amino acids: CSAPRDWDTDTQYF. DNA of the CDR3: TGCAGTGCCCCCCGAGACTGGGACACAGATACGCAGTATTTT.

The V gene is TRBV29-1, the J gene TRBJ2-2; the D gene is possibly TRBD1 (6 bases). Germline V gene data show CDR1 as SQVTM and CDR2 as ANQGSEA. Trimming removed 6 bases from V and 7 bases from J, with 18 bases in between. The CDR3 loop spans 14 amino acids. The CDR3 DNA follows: TGCAGCGTCCAGAGCCGACAGGCACACGGGGAGCTGTTTTTT. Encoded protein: CSVQSRQAHGELFF.

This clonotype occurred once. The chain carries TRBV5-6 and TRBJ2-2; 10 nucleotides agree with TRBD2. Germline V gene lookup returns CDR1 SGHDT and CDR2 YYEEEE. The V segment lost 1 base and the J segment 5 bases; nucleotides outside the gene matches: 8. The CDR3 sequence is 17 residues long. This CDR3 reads CASSLYLAGALTGELFF. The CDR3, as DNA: TGTGCCAGCAGCTTGTATCTAGCGGGGGCCTTGACCGGGGAGCTGTTTTTT.

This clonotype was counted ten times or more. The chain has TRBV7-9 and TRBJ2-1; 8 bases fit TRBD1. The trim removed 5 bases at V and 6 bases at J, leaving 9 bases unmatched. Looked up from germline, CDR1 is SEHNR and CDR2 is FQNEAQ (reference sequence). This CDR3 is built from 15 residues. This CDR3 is CASSPDRARGNEQFF. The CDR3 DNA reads TGTGCCAGCAGCCCGGACAGGGCTAGGGGCAATGAGCAGTTCTTC.

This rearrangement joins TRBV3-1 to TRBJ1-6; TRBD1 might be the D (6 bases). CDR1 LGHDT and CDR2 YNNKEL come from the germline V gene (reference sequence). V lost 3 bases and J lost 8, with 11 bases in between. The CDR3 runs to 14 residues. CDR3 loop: CASSQGHTDSPLHF. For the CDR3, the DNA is TGTGCCAGCAGCCAGGGACATACCGATTCACCCCTCCACTTT. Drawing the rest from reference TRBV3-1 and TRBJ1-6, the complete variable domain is DTAVSQTPKYLVTQMGNDKSIKCEQNLGHDTMYWYKQDSKKFLKIMFSYNNKELIINETVPNRFSPKSPDKAHLNLHINSLELGDSAVYFCASSQGHTDSPLHFGNGTRLTVT.

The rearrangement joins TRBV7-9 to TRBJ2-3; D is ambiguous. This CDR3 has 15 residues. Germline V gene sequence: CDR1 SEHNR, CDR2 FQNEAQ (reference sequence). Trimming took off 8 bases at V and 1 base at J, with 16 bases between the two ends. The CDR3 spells CASALVDEGTDTQYF. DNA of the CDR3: TGTGCCAGCGCCCTGGTGGACGAAGGCACAGATACGCAGTATTTT.